This T cell receptor beta chain stems from a study of CD8 T cells in Susac syndrome. Overall study findings and caveats: Some 17 Susac-specific public clones were found in total CD8+ repertoires and roughly five in CD8+ TEMRA repertoires.

This clonotype was found once. Antigen specificity is unknown. With random hexamers, reverse transcription was performed on about 0.5 to 1 ug of RNA. Amplification of TCR beta CDR3 used immunoSEQ multiplex PCR across 54 Vbeta and 13 Jbeta. One entry per CDR3 protein results from TCRdb running MiXCR on the immunoSEQ multiplex PCR reads. The sample gives roughly 86,000 distinct CDR3 sequences, about 96% of which show up once; 0.62% is in the top ten. The CDR3 loop spans 15 amino acids. V lost 1 base to trimming and J lost 4 bases; unmatched junction nucleotides: 4. The germline V gene encodes CDR1 SGHRS and CDR2 YFSETQ. TEMRA cells were FACS-enriched, unlike CD8+ and CD4+ T cells, which were negatively isolated.

The sequence was obtained from a human donor with Susac syndrome. The genes are TRBV5-1 and TRBJ1-4; 7 bases are a match to TRBD1. The sequencing sample was made of CD8+ T cells from PBMCs. CDR3 sequence reads: CASSLQQGINEKLFF. In DNA, the CDR3 is TGCGCCAGCAGCTTGCAACAGGGGATTAATGAAAAACTGTTTTTT.